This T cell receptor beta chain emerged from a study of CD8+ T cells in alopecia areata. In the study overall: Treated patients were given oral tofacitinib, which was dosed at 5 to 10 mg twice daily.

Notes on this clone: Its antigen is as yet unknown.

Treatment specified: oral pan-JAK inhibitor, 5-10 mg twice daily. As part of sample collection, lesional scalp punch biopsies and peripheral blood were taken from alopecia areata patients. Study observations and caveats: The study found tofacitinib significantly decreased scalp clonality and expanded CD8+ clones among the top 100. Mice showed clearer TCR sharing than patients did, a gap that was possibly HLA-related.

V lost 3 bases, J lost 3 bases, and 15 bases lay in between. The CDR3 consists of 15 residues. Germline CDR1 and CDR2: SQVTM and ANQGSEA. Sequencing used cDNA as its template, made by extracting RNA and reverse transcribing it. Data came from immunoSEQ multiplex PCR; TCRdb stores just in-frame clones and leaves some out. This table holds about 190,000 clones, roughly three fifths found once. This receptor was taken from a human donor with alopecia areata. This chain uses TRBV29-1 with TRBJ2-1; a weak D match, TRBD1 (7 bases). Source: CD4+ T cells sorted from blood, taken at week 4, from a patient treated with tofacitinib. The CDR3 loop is CSVEEGAWFYNEQFF. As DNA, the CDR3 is TGCAGCGTTGAGGAGGGGGCTTGGTTCTACAATGAGCAGTTCTTC.